This T cell receptor beta chain was recovered during a study of Ad26.COV2.S vaccination and SARS-CoV-2 variants (dated by TCRdb to the early 2020s). Looking at the study overall: Vaccine-arm donors were drawn from COV1001, a multicentre, randomized, double-blind, placebo-controlled phase I-IIa trial of Ad26.COV2.S in healthy adults. Trial participants were randomized into five groups of five, in which low-dose or high-dose Ad26.COV2.S was given once or twice, or placebo was given on both occasions. A total of 32 samples were included in the TCR-sequenced set, comprising some 20 Ad26.COV2.S vaccine recipients, 5 placebo recipients and 8 SARS-CoV-2 convalescent individuals. Sequencing of the TCRbeta repertoire served to evaluate the specificity and breadth of SARS-CoV-2-reactive T cell receptors following Ad26.COV2.S vaccination. Throughout the experiments and outcome assessment, investigators stayed blinded to trial group allocation. Ad26.COV2.S was administered intramuscularly at a dose of 5x10^10 or 1x10^11 viral particles, either as one shot or as two shots given 56 days apart. Results and caveats for the whole study, not just this receptor: It was noted by the authors that total T cell responses may have been underestimated by the TCR breadth and depth analyses. The study was not powered for comparison of responses between vaccine doses or regimens. Substantial breadth of spike-specific CD8+ and CD4+ T cell responses was reported after vaccination. Spike-specific TCR breadth was higher in Ad26.COV2.S recipients than in placebo recipients (P = 0.0014). Vaccine and placebo recipients had similar non-spike TCR breadth, a finding consistent with the vaccine containing only spike.

In regard to this clone: Its antigen is still unknown. The record has no base qualities; no much larger clone is one base away.

The meaning of the sample's treatment or condition label: about 20 received Ad26.COV2.S at low or high dose, single or two shots; roughly five received placebo; per-sample allocation not given. For vaccine and placebo recipients, the sequenced repertoires came from samples collected on day 63 after the first injection. In Cohort 1b, roughly 26 adults aged 18-55 years were enrolled at a single site in Boston, USA, between 29 July and 7 August 2020. Ad26.COV2.S consisted of a replication-incompetent adenovirus type 26 vector by which a prefusion-stabilized SARS-CoV-2 spike protein from the original Wuhan strain was expressed. The immunoSEQ Assay was the method used to sequence TCRbeta CDR3 regions. After extraction, genomic DNA underwent amplification by bias-controlled multiplex PCR, followed by high-throughput sequencing. Processing in the source paper ran as follows. To quantify the absolute abundance of every unique TCRbeta CDR3 region, sequences were collapsed and filtered. T cell fraction was estimated by normalizing TCRbeta template counts to usable DNA, with usable DNA measured through amplification of reference genes found in all nucleated cells. Repertoire TCRs were annotated as SARS-CoV-2-specific when V gene, CDR3 amino acid sequence and J gene were exactly matched to a known reactive TCR set. The reference SARS-CoV-2 TCR set came from MIRA and was filtered for enrichment in COVID-19-positive ImmuneCODE repertoires, removing public or cross-reactive TCRs. Based on the MIRA antigens, annotated TCRs were further analysed at the level of specific ORF or position within ORF. Breadth was defined as the number of annotated unique rearrangements divided by the total number of unique productive rearrangements, and depth was defined as the summed frequency of the annotated unique rearrangements. Two-sided Wilcoxon rank-sum tests were used to compare TCR breadth between groups. TCRdb took over this immuneACCESS table, retaining in-frame rearrangements with V and J assigned. Such tables are incomplete; in checked studies, under half of the missing clones stem from an unresolved V gene, and the remainder is unexplained. That table furnishes V, J and clone size, whereas the DNA furnished D and trimming. The sample yields about half a million clones; 89% were counted once. The top ten clones comprise 1.5% to 2% of the sample.

As encoded in the germline V gene, CDR1 is MNHEY while CDR2 is SVGAGI. The junction carries 12 bases between V and J, which are trimmed by 2 bases and 4 bases respectively. The CDR3 goes from the cysteine to the phenylalanine over 14 residues. The only DNA kept is the CDR3, 42 bases in frame from the first base. This chain joins TRBV6-5 to TRBJ2-7; TRBD2 could be the D gene, as 7 bases match. Sequencing was performed on peripheral blood, taken in a trial of Ad26.COV2.S vaccine versus placebo. The sequence was obtained from a person aged 18-65 years who received the Ad26.COV2.S COVID-19 vaccine or a placebo. The nucleotide sequence reads as follows: TGTGCCAGCAGTTACGGGGGGGCTAAGTACGAGCAGTACTTC. It translates to CASSYGGAKYEQYF.